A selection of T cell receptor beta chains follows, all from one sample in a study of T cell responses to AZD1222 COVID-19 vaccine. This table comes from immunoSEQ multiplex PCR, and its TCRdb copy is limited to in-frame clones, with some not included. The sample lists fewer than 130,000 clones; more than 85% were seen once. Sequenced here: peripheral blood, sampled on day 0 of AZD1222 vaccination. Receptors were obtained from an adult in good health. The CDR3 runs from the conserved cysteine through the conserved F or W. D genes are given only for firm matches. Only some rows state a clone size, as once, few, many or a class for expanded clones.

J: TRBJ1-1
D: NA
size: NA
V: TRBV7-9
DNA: TGTGCCAGCAGCTTAAACGCCGAGCTCAGGGGAGCTTTCTTT
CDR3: CASSLNAELRGAFF

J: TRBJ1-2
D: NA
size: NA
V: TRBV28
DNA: TGTGCCAGCAGTTCGATAGGGGTTCACTATGGCTACACCTTC
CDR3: CASSSIGVHYGYTF

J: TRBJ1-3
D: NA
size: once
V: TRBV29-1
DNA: TGCAGCGCGCAGGGGCTCTCTGGAAACACCATATATTTT
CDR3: CSAQGLSGNTIYF

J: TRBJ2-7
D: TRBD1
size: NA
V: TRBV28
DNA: TGTGCCAGCAGCTCCGGGACAGGGGGGCTCGAGCAGTACTTC
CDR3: CASSSGTGGLEQYF

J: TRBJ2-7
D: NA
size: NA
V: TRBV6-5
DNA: TGTGCCAGCAGTTCGGGACTTTCTGGTGAGCAGTACTTC
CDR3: CASSSGLSGEQYF

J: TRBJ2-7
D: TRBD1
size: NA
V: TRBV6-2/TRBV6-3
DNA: TGTGCCAGCAGTTACTCCGGGACAGGGAACAACTTC
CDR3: CASSYSGTGNNF

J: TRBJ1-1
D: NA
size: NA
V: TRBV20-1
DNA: TGCAGTGCTAGTGCAGGGCCTACGAACACTGAAGCTTTCTTT
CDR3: CSASAGPTNTEAFF

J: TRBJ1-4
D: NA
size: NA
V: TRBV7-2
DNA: TGTGCCAGCAGCTTACTGGGGATGGGTGAAAAACTGTTTTTT
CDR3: CASSLLGMGEKLFF

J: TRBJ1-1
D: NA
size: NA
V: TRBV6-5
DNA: TGTGCCAGCAGTTACTTAGGCTATTCGAACACTGAAGCTTTCTTT
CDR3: CASSYLGYSNTEAFF

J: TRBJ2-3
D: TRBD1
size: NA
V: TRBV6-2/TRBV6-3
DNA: TGTGCCAGCAGTTACGGGACAGGGGAATCGGATACGCAGTATTTT
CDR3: CASSYGTGESDTQYF

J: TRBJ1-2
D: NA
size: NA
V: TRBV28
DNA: TGTGCCAGCAGCTCCCCCCGCTTTAACTATGGCTACACCTTC
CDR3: CASSSPRFNYGYTF

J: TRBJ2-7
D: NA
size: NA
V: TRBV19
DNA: TGTGCCAGTAGCCCAGGGCCCAGCGAGCAGTACTTC
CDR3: CASSPGPSEQYF

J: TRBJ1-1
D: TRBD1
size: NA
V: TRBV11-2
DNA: TGTGCCAGCAGCTACACAGGGGGCACTGAAGCTTTCTTT
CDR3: CASSYTGGTEAFF

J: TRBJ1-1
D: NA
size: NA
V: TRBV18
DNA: TGTGCCAGCTCACCGGGCCACTTGAACACTGAAGCTTTCTTT
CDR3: CASSPGHLNTEAFF

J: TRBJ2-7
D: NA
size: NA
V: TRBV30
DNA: TGTGCCTGGAGTAGAGGTATTCTGTACGAGCAGTACTTC
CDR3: CAWSRGILYEQYF

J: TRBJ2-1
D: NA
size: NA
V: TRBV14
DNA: TGTGCCAGCAGTCTATTCGATGAGCAGTTCTTC
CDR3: CASSLFDEQFF

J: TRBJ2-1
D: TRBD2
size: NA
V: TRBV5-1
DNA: TGCGCCAGCAGAAGACTAGCGGACAATGAGCAGTTCTTC
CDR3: CASRRLADNEQFF

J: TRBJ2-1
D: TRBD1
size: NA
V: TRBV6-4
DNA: TGTGCCAGCAGTGCCTCCCCCGTCGACAGGGGGGGTCACAATGAGCAGTTCTTC
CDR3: CASSASPVDRGGHNEQFF

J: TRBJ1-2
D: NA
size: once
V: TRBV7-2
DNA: TGTGCCAGCAGCTTGGCAGGTGCTGGGGGGGGCGCGGACTATGGCTACACCTTC
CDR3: CASSLAGAGGGADYGYTF

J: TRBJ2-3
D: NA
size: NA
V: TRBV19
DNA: TGTGCCACCCTAAACAGGGGGCCCAGCGGGAGGTTACGCACAGATACGCAGTATTTT
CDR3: CATLNRGPSGRLRTDTQYF

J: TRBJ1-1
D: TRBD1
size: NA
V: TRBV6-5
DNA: TGTGCCAGCAGCCGGACGACAGGGATTTACACTGAAGCTTTCTTT
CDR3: CASSRTTGIYTEAFF

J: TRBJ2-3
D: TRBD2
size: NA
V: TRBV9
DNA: TGTGCCAGCAGCCCCTTCGGTACTAGCGTACCATCCACAGATACGCAGTATTTT
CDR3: CASSPFGTSVPSTDTQYF

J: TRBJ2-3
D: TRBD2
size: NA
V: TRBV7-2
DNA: TGTGCCAGCACCGTTCGCGGGGGGGGCTTGTCAGATACGCAGTATTTT
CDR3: CASTVRGGGLSDTQYF

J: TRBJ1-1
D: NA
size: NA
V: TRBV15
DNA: TGTGCCACCAGCAGAGATATGGGACGGAACACTGAAGCTTTCTTT
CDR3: CATSRDMGRNTEAFF

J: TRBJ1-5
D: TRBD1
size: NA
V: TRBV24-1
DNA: TGTGCCACCAGCCGACCCCCGGGACAGGGGGGTCAGCCCCAGCATTTT
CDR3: CATSRPPGQGGQPQHF

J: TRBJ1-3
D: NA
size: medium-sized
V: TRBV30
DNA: TGTGCCTGGAGTGTAGGGCAGGGTCGAGGATTT
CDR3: CAWSVGQGRGF

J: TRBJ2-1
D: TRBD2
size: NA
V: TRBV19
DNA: TGTGCCAGTAGTAGTGGTAGCGGGGGAAGGAGCTCCTACAATGAGCAGTTCTTC
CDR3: CASSSGSGGRSSYNEQFF

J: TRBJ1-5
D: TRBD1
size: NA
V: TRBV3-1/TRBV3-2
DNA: TGTGCCAGCAGCCCGGCCGACAGGGCGGATCAGCCCCAGCATTTT
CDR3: CASSPADRADQPQHF

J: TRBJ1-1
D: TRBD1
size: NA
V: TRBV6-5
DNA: TGTGCCAGCAGTTACTCAGGGGGCCCAGAAGCTTTCTTT
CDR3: CASSYSGGPEAFF

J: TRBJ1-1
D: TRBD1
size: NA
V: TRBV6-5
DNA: TGTGCCAGCAGAGGTCCGGGACAGAGCCTCACTGAAGCTTTCTTT
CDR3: CASRGPGQSLTEAFF

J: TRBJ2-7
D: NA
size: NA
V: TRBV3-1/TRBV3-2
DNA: TGTGCCAGCAGCCAACGACTCTACGAGCAGTACTTC
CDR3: CASSQRLYEQYF

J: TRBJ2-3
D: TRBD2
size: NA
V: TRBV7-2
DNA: TGTGCCAGCAGCTTAGCGGCGGGGGGGCCAGATACGCAGTATTTT
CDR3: CASSLAAGGPDTQYF

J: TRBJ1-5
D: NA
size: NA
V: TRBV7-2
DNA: TGTGCCAGCAGCCCGCGGGCCAGGGTAAATCAGCCCCAGCATTTT
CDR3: CASSPRARVNQPQHF

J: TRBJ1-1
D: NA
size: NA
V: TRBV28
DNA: TGTGCCAGCAGGGCCACTGAAGCTTTCTTT
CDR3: CASRATEAFF

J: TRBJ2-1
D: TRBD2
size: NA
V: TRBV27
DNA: TGTGCCAGCAGACCTAGCGGGATCCGTGAGCAGTTCTTC
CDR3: CASRPSGIREQFF

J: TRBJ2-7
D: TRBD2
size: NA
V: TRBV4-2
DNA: TGTGCCAGCAGCCAAGGGGGAGGGGAATACGAGCAGTACTTC
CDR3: CASSQGGGEYEQYF

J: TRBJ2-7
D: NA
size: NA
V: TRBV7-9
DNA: TGTGCCAGCAGCTTGTTGTTAGAGCAGTACTTC
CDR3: CASSLLLEQYF

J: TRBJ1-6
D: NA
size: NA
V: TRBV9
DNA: TGTGCCAGCAGCGTGACCGTCAATTCACCCCTCCACTTT
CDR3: CASSVTVNSPLHF

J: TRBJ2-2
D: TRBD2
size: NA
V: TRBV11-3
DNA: TGTGCCAGCAGCCCTGGGGGAGCGGGAGGGACCGGGGAGCTGTTTTTT
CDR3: CASSPGGAGGTGELFF

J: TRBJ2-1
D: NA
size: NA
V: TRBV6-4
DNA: TGTGCCAGCGCCGGAGATGGTGGGGGCCAGTTCTTC
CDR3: CASAGDGGGQFF

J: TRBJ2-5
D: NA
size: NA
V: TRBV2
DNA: TGTGCCAGCAGTGATAGGCGGAAAGAGACCCAGTACTTC
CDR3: CASSDRRKETQYF

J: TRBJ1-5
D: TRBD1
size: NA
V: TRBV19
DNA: TGTGCCAGTAGTATAGATAGGAGGGGGCAACAGCCCCAGCATTTT
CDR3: CASSIDRRGQQPQHF

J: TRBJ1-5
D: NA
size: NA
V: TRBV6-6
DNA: TGTGCCAGCAGGGGGCGGTTGCAGGTTGGTGATCAGCCCCAGCATTTT
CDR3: CASRGRLQVGDQPQHF